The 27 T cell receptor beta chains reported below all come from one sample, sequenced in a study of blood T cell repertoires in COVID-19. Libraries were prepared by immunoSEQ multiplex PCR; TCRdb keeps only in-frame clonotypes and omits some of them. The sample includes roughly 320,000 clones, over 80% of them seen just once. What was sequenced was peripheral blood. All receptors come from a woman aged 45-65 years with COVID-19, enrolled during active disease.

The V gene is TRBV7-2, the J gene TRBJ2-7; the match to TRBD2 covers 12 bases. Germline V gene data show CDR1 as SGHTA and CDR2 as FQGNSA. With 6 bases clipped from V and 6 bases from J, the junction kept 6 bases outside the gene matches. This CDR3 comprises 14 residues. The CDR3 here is CASSQGLAGSEQYF. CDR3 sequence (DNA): TGTGCCAGCAGTCAAGGACTAGCGGGAAGCGAGCAGTACTTC. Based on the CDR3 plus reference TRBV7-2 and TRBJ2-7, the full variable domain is GAGVSQSPSNKVTEKGKDVELRCDPISGHTALYWYRQSLGQGLEFLIYFQGNSAPDKSGLPSDRFSAERTGGSVSTLTIQRTQQEDSAVYLCASSQGLAGSEQYFGPGTRLTVT.

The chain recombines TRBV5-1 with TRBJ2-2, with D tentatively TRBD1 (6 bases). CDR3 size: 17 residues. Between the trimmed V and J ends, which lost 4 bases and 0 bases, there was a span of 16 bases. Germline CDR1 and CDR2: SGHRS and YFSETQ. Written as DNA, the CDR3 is TGCGCCAGCAGCCCCCGGTGGCAGGGGTCGAACACCGGGGAGCTGTTTTTT. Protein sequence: CASSPRWQGSNTGELFF.

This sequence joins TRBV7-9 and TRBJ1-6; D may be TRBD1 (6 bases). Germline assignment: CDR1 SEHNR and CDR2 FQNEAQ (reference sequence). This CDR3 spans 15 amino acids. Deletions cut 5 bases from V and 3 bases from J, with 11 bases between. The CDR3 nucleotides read TGTGCCAGCAGCCCAGGGACAAGCTATAATTCACCCCTCCACTTT. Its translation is CASSPGTSYNSPLHF. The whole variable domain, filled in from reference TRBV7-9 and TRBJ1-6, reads DTGVSQNPRHKITKRGQNVTFRCDPISEHNRLYWYRQTLGQGPEFLTYFQNEAQLEKSRLLSDRFSAERPKGSFSTLEIQRTEQGDSAMYLCASSPGTSYNSPLHFGNGTRLTVT.

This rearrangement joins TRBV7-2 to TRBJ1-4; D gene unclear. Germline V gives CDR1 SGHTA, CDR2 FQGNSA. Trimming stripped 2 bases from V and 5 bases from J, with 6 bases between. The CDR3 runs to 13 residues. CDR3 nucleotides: TGTGCCAGCAGCTTAAATGCGAATGAAAAACTGTTTTTT. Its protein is CASSLNANEKLFF.

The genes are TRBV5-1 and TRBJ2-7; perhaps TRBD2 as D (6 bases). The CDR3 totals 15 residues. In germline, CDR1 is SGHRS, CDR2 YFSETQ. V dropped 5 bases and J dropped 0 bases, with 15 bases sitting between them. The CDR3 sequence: CASRRVAVSSYEQYF. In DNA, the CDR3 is TGCGCCAGCAGACGGGTAGCGGTGAGCTCCTACGAGCAGTACTTC.

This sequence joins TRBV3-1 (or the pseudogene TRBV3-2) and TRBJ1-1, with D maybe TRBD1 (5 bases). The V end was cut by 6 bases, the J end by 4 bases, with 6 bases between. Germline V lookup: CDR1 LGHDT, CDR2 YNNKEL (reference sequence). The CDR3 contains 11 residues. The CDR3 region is CASSDSTEAFF. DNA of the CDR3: TGTGCCAGCAGTGACAGCACTGAAGCTTTCTTT.

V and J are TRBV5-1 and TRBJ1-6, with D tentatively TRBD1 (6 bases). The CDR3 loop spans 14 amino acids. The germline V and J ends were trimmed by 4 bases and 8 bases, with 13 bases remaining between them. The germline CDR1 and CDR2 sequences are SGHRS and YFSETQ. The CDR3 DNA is TGCGCCAGCAGCCTACAGGGAATGGATTCACCCCTCCACTTT. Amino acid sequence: CASSLQGMDSPLHF.

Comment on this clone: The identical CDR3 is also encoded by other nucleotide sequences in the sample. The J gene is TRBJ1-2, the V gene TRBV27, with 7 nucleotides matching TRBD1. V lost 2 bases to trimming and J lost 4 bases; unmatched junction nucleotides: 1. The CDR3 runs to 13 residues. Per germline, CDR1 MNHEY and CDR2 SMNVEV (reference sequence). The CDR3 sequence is CASSLRQGYGYTF. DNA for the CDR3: TGTGCCAGCAGTTTACGACAGGGCTATGGCTACACCTTC.

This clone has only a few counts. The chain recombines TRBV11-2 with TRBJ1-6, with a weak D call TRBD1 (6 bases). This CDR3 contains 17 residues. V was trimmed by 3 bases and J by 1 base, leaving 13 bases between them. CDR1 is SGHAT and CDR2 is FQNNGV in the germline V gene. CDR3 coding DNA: TGTGCCAGCAGCTTCCCCCAGGGGTGGTCCTATAATTCACCCCTCCACTTT. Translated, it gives CASSFPQGWSYNSPLHF.

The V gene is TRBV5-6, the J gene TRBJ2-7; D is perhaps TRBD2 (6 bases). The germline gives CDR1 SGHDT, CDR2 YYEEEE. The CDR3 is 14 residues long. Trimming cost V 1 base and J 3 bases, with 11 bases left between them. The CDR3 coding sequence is TGTGCCAGCAGCTTGAAGGGACTTAGCTACGAGCAGTACTTC. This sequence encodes CASSLKGLSYEQYF.

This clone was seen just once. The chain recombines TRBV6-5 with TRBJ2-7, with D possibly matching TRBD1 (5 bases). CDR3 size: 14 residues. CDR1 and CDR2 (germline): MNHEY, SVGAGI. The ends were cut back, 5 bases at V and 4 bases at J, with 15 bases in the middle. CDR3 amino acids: CASSKTQGWYEQYF. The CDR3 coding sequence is TGTGCCAGCAGTAAGACTCAGGGTTGGTACGAGCAGTACTTC.

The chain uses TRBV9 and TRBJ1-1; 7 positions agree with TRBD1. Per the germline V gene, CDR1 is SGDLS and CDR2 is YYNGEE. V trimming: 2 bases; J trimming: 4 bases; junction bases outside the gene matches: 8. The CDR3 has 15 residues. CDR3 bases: TGTGCCAGCAGCGTCGGACAGGTTGGGGGCACTGAAGCTTTCTTT. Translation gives CASSVGQVGGTEAFF.

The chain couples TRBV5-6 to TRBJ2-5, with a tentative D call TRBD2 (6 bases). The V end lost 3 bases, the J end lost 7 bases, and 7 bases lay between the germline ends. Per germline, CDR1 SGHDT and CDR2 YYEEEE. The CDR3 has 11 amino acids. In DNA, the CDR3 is TGTGCCAGCAGCTCGGGGGTGACCCAGTACTTC. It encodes CASSSGVTQYF.

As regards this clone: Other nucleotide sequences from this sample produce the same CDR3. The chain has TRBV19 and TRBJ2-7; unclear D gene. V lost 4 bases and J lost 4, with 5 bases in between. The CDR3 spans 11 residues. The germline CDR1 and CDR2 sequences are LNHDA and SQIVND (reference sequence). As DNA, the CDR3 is TGTGCCAGTAGTAACCAGTACGAGCAGTACTTC. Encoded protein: CASSNQYEQYF.

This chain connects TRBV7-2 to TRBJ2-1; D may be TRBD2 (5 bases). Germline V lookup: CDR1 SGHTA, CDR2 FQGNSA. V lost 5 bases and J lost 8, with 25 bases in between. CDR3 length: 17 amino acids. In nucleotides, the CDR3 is TGTGCCAGCAGCAAACGGCAGAGCGGAGCCTATGACGATGAGCAGTTCTTC. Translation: CASSKRQSGAYDDEQFF.

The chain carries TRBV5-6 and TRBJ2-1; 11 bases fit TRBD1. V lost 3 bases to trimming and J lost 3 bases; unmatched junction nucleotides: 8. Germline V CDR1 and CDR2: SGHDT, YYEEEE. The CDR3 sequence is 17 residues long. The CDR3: CASSSKWDRGYYNEQFF. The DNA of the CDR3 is TGTGCCAGCAGCTCGAAATGGGACAGGGGGTACTACAATGAGCAGTTCTTC.

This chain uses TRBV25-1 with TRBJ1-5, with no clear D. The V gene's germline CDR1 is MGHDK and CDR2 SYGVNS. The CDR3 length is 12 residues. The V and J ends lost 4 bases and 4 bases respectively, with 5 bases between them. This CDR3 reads CASSGGNQPQHF. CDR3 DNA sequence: TGTGCCAGCAGTGGAGGGAATCAGCCCCAGCATTTT. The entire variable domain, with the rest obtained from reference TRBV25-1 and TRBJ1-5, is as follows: EADIYQTPRYLVIGTGKKITLECSQTMGHDKMYWYQQDPGMELHLIHYSYGVNSTEKGDLSSESTVSRIRTEHFPLTLESARPSHTSQYLCASSGGNQPQHFGDGTRLSIL.

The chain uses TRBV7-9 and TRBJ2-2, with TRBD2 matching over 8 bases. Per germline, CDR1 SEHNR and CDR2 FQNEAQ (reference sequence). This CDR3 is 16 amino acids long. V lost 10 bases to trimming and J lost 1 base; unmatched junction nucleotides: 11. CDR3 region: CATPLAALMNTGELFF. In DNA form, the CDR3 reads TGTGCCACCCCACTAGCGGCCCTAATGAACACCGGGGAGCTGTTTTTT.

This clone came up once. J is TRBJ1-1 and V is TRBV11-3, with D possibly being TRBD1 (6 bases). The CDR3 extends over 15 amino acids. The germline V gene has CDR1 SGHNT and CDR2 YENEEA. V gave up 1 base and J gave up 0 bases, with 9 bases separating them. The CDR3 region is CASSLGGPVNTEAFF. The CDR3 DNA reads TGTGCCAGCAGCTTAGGGGGGCCCGTGAACACTGAAGCTTTCTTT.

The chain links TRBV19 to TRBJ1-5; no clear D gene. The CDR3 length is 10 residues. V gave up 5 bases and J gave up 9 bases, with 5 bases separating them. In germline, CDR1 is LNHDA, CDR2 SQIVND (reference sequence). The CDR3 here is CASSCRPQHF. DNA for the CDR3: TGTGCCAGTAGTTGTAGGCCCCAGCATTTT.

The CDR3 loop is CASSLVTGHYEQYF. In DNA form, the CDR3 reads TGTGCCAGCAGCTTGGTCACAGGGCACTACGAGCAGTACTTC. V and J are TRBV5-6 and TRBJ2-7; TRBD1 might be the D (6 bases). CDR1 and CDR2 (germline): SGHDT, YYEEEE. This CDR3 has 14 residues. The V and J ends lost 0 bases and 3 bases respectively, with 10 bases between them.

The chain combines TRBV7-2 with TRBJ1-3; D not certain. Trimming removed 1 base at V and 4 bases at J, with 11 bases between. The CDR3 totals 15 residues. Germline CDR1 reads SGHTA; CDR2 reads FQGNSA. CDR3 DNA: TGTGCCAGCAGCTTAGGAGGCGGTATGGGAAACACCATATATTTT. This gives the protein CASSLGGGMGNTIYF.

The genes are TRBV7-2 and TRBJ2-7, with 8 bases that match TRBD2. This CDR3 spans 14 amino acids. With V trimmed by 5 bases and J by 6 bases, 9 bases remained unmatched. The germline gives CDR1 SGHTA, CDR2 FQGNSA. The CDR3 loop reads CASSTPGLVGEQYF. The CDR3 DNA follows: TGTGCCAGCAGCACCCCGGGACTAGTAGGCGAGCAGTACTTC.

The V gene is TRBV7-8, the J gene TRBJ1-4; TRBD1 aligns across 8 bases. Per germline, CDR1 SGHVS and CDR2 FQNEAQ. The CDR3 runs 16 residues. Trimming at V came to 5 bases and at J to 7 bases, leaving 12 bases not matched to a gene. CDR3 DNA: TGTGCCAGCAGCCTTAGAGGAAGGACAGGGACTGAAAAACTGTTTTTT. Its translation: CASSLRGRTGTEKLFF.

CDR3 nucleotide sequence: TGCGCCAGCAGCTTTAGCGGAAACTACGAGCAGTACTTC. Residues: CASSFSGNYEQYF. This chain connects TRBV5-1 to TRBJ2-7, with D possibly TRBD2 on 6 matching bases. This CDR3 is built from 13 residues. Germline CDR1 reads SGHRS; CDR2 reads YFSETQ. Trimming removed 2 bases at V and 3 bases at J, with 9 bases between.

As DNA, the CDR3 is TGTGCCAGCAGCCCCGAGGTTTCAGGAACAGGAGCGGGTGAAGCTTTCTTT. It codes for CASSPEVSGTGAGEAFF. This chain joins TRBV6-2 or TRBV6-3 and TRBJ1-1, with D maybe TRBD1 (5 bases). Germline values: CDR1 MNHEY, CDR2 SVGEGT. The CDR3 spans 17 residues. V lost 6 bases, J lost 7 bases, and 27 bases lay in between.

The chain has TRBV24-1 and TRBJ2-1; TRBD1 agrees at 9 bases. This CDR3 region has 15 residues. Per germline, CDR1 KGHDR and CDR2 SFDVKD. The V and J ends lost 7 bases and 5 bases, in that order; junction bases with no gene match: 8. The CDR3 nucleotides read TGTGCCACCAGCGACACAGGGGGCAGGAACAATGAGCAGTTCTTC. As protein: CATSDTGGRNNEQFF.